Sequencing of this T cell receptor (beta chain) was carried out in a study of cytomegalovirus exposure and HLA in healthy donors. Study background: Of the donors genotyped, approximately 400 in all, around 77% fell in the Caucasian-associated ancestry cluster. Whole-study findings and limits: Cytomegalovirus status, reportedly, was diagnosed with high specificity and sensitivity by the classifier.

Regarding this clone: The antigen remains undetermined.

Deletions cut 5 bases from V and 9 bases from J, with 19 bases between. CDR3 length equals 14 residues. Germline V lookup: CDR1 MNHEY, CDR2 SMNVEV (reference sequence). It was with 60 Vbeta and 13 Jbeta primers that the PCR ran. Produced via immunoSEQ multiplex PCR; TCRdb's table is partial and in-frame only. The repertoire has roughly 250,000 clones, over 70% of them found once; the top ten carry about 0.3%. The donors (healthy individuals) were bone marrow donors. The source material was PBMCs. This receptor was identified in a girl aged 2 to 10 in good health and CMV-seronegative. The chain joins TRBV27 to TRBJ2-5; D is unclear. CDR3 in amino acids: CASSQVASFLSQYF. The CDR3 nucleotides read TGTGCCAGCAGTCAAGTAGCAAGCTTTTTGTCCCAGTACTTC.